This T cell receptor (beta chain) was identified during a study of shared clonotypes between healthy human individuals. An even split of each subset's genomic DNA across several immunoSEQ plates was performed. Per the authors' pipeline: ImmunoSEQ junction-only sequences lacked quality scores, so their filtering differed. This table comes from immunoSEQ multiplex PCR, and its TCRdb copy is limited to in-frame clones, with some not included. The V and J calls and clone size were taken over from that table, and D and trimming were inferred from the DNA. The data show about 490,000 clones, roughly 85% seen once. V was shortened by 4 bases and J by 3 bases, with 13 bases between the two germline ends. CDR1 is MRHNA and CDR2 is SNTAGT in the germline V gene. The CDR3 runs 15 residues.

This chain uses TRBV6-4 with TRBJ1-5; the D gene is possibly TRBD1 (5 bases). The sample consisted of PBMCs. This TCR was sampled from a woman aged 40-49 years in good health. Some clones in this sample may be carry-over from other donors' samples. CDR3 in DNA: TGTGCCAGCAGTGGACAGCCGGGGGACAATCAGCCCCAGCATTTT. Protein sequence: CASSGQPGDNQPQHF.